The 27 T cell receptor beta chains below come from one sample, sequenced in a study of T cells in Graves' hyperthyroidism and ophthalmopathy. Amplification yielded TCR beta CDR3 regions, with RNA transcripts as the source. HTBI primers were the set used in a first-round RT-PCR of the TCR CDR3. TCRdb re-called the multiplex PCR reads through MiXCR, storing one row per CDR3 protein. Of some 200,000 distinct CDR3 sequences listed, around 16% are singletons. The sample consisted of blood. The receptor set was obtained from a woman between 50 and 59 years old with Graves' hyperthyroidism.

This clonotype was detected a few times. At one boundary the junction diverges from the germline segment, which might be a read error. The CDR3 loop is CASSLGRGQTGLNEQFF. In DNA, the CDR3 is TGCGCCAGCAGTTTGGGGAGGGGGCAGACGGGATTGAATGAGCAGTTCTTC. This sequence joins TRBV5-1 and TRBJ2-1; D might be TRBD1 or TRBD2, each matching 7 bases. The CDR3 consists of 17 residues. Germline V gene sequence: CDR1 SGHRS, CDR2 YFSETQ.

The V call is TRBV5-1, the J call TRBJ2-1, with TRBD2 matching over 7 bases. From germline, CDR1 is SGHRS and CDR2 YFSETQ. The CDR3 spans 16 residues. With 0 bases clipped from V and 4 bases from J, the junction kept 7 bases outside the gene matches. The DNA of the CDR3 is TGCGCCAGCAGCTTGGTTGTGGGGAGGGGATACAATGAGCAGTTCTTC. It yields the protein CASSLVVGRGYNEQFF.

In this sample, this clonotype turned up many times. The chain is built from TRBV12-3 or TRBV12-4 and TRBJ2-5; D ambiguous. Trimming shortened V by 3 bases and J by 4 bases, and 12 bases separated the two germline ends. This CDR3 comprises 14 residues. The CDR3 is CASSFTAPLETQYF. CDR3 bases: TGTGCCAGCAGTTTCACGGCACCCCTAGAGACCCAGTACTTC.

There are a few counts of this clonotype. The V and J genes are TRBV6-1 and TRBJ2-7; a weak D match, TRBD1 (6 bases). Germline V gene data show CDR1 as MNHNS and CDR2 as SASEGT. Trimming cost V 8 bases and J 0 bases, with 11 bases left between them. The CDR3 has 13 residues. The CDR3 nucleotides are TGTGCCAGCCGACAGGATACCTCCTACGAGCAGTACTTC. It is translated as CASRQDTSYEQYF.

This clonotype has just a few counts. A much larger clone differs by one base, so this may be a read error. The V call is TRBV7-9, the J call TRBJ1-5; D unresolved. The CDR3 has 13 residues. CDR1 is SEHNR, CDR2 FQNEAQ, per germline (reference sequence). The V gene lost 1 base and the J gene lost 4 bases, with 5 bases spanning the gap. CDR3 DNA sequence: TGTGCCAGCAGCTTAGACACAAATCAGCCCCAGCATTTT. It translates to CASSLDTNQPQHF. The whole variable domain, filled in from reference TRBV7-9 and TRBJ1-5, reads DTGVSQNPRHKITKRGQNVTFRCDPISEHNRLYWYRQTLGQGPEFLTYFQNEAQLEKSRLLSDRFSAERPKGSFSTLEIQRTEQGDSAMYLCASSLDTNQPQHFGDGTRLSIL.

The chain has TRBV27 and TRBJ1-5, with 11 positions matching TRBD1. Looked up from germline, CDR1 is MNHEY and CDR2 is SMNVEV (reference sequence). The length of the CDR3 is 14 residues. V lost 7 bases and J lost 4; bases outside the gene matches: 3. In nucleotides, the CDR3 is TGTGCCAGCAACGGACAGGGGGCAAATCAGCCCCAGCATTTT. Its protein product is CASNGQGANQPQHF.

This clonotype was seen many times. In nucleotides, the CDR3 is TGTGCCAGCACGGGCGGAACATACCAAGAGACCCAGTACTTC. It codes for CASTGGTYQETQYF. The chain couples TRBV28 to TRBJ2-5; no definite D call. V was clipped by 7 bases and J by 0 bases, with 12 bases between them. From germline, CDR1 is MDHEN and CDR2 SYDVKM. This CDR3 is 14 amino acids long.

This clonotype was picked up many times. The V call is TRBV2, the J call TRBJ2-7; TRBD1 aligns across 8 bases. The CDR3 covers 13 residues. J lost 0 bases, V lost 10 bases, and 5 bases had no gene match. Germline V CDR1 and CDR2: SNHLY, FYNNEI. This chain's CDR3 is CATGQGNSYEQYF. The CDR3 DNA follows: TGTGCCACAGGACAGGGAAACTCCTACGAGCAGTACTTC. Together with reference TRBV2 and TRBJ2-7, the CDR3 gives the full variable domain: EPEVTQTPSHQVTQMGQEVILRCVPISNHLYFYWYRQILGQKVEFLVSFYNNEISEKSEIFDDQFSVERPDGSNFTLKIRSTKLEDSAMYFCATGQGNSYEQYFGPGTRLTVT.

J is TRBJ1-4 and V is TRBV20-1; D is unclear. V dropped 5 bases and J dropped 0 bases, with 7 bases sitting between them. This CDR3 has 13 residues. Germline lookup yields CDR1 DFQATT and CDR2 SNEGSKA (reference sequence). CDR3 loop: CSASSPTNEKLFF. DNA of the CDR3: TGCAGTGCTTCTTCTCCAACTAATGAAAAACTGTTTTTT.

The sample holds a few counts of this clonotype. The CDR3 sequence: CASSSGLTDAYGYTF. The CDR3 DNA sequence: TGTGCCAGCAGCTCGGGCCTCACGGATGCCTATGGCTACACCTTC. This rearrangement joins TRBV7-9 to TRBJ1-2; D uncertain. From germline, CDR1 is SEHNR and CDR2 FQNEAQ (reference sequence). The CDR3 runs 15 residues. Trimming pared 4 bases from V and 4 bases from J, leaving 16 bases between.

The gene calls are TRBV3-1 and TRBJ2-1, with D tentatively TRBD1 or TRBD2 (5 bases each). The CDR3 sequence is 15 residues long. The V and J ends lost 5 bases and 6 bases respectively, with 17 bases between them. Looked up from germline, CDR1 is LGHDT and CDR2 is YNNKEL (reference sequence). The CDR3 protein is CASSRDPPRGNEQFF. The CDR3 bases are TGTGCCAGCAGCAGGGACCCGCCGAGGGGCAATGAGCAGTTCTTC.

The V and J genes are TRBV28 and TRBJ2-2; 7 bases are shared with TRBD1. The CDR3 totals 15 residues. The V gene's germline CDR1 is MDHEN and CDR2 SYDVKM. The V and J ends lost 3 bases and 7 bases, in that order; junction bases with no gene match: 8. The DNA of the CDR3 is TGTGCCAGCAGTTTTGCCAGACAGGGTGTCGGGGAGCTGTTTTTT. This gives the protein CASSFARQGVGELFF.

This clonotype was recorded a few times. This chain links TRBV10-3 with TRBJ2-5; D unclear. Germline V gene data show CDR1 as ENHRY and CDR2 as SYGVKD. Trimming took 2 bases from V and 2 from J, leaving 9 bases between them. The CDR3 runs to 14 residues. The CDR3 reads CAISEGSSQETQYF. The CDR3, as DNA: TGTGCCATCAGTGAGGGGTCTAGTCAAGAGACCCAGTACTTC.

This clonotype was detected many times. The V gene is TRBV11-2, the J gene TRBJ2-7; D is perhaps TRBD1 (5 bases). Germline loops: CDR1 SGHAT, CDR2 FQNNGV. The CDR3 is 14 residues long. The V end lost 0 bases, the J end lost 1 base, and 7 bases lay between the germline ends. Here the CDR3 reads CASSLDKGSYEQYF. The CDR3 DNA is TGTGCCAGCAGCTTAGATAAGGGGTCCTACGAGCAGTACTTC. The variable domain in full, completed from reference TRBV11-2 and TRBJ2-7, reads EAGVAQSPRYKIIEKRQSVAFWCNPISGHATLYWYQQILGQGPKLLIQFQNNGVVDDSQLPKDRFSAERLKGVDSTLKIQPAKLEDSAVYLCASSLDKGSYEQYFGPGTRLTVT.

The rearrangement links TRBV7-8 to TRBJ2-1; D is perhaps TRBD1 or TRBD2 (5 bases each). Germline V lookup: CDR1 SGHVS, CDR2 FQNEAQ. V shed 5 bases and J shed 5 bases, with 13 bases lying between them. The CDR3 totals 14 residues. For the CDR3, the DNA is TGTGCCAGCAGCCAACTCGGGGCCCACAATGAGCAGTTCTTC. Protein: CASSQLGAHNEQFF.

About this clonotype: A much larger clone lies one base from this, so it may be a read error. The genes are TRBV7-6 and TRBJ1-6; D unclear. CDR1 is SGHVS and CDR2 is FNYEAQ in the germline V gene. Trimming removed 1 base at V and 6 bases at J, with 10 bases between. This CDR3 region has 15 residues. The CDR3 sequence is CASSLEAALNSPLHF. The CDR3, as DNA: TGTGCCAGCAGCTTAGAGGCGGCGCTTAATTCACCCCTCCACTTT.

The chain uses TRBV18 and TRBJ1-6, with a weak D call TRBD1 (5 bases). CDR1 KGHSH and CDR2 LQKENI come from the germline V gene. Trimming removed 4 bases at V and 6 bases at J, with 19 bases between. CDR3 size: 17 residues. CDR3 DNA sequence: TGTGCCAGCTCACTACAAAGCCTCCGGGACCTTAATTCACCCCTCCACTTT. Residues: CASSLQSLRDLNSPLHF.

This clonotype was recorded a few times. The rearrangement joins TRBV7-9 to TRBJ2-5; TRBD1 matches at 9 bases. This CDR3 contains 14 residues. Unmatched junction bases numbered 6, after V lost 5 bases and J lost 5 bases. CDR1 is SEHNR and CDR2 is FQNEAQ in the germline V gene (reference sequence). The CDR3 DNA reads as TGTGCCAGCAGCCCGGGACAGGGTGCGGAGACCCAGTACTTC. Translation gives CASSPGQGAETQYF.

This clonotype was seen many times. The rearrangement links TRBV3-1 to TRBJ1-1; the match to TRBD1 covers 10 bases. With V trimmed by 0 bases and J by 10 bases, 8 bases remained unmatched. The CDR3 spans 15 residues. Germline CDR1 and CDR2: LGHDT and YNNKEL (reference sequence). The CDR3, as DNA: TGTGCCAGCAGCCAAGACCTGACAGGGGGCGCGGCAGCTTTCTTT. Protein sequence: CASSQDLTGGAAAFF.

This clonotype was seen a handful of times. The chain couples TRBV29-1 to TRBJ1-2; tentative D call: TRBD1 (6 bases). The CDR3 spans 15 residues. V was cut by 7 bases and J by 8 bases, with 26 bases left in between. Germline V gene lookup returns CDR1 SQVTM and CDR2 ANQGSEA. The CDR3 here is CSATGLQGTAGGYTF. CDR3 in DNA: TGCAGCGCGACTGGGCTGCAGGGGACCGCTGGAGGCTACACCTTC.

The chain uses TRBV3-1 and TRBJ2-1; D possibly corresponds to TRBD2 (6 bases). V lost 5 bases to trimming and J lost 7 bases, with 15 bases between them. The CDR3 is made up of 14 amino acids. Germline V gene lookup returns CDR1 LGHDT and CDR2 YNNKEL (reference sequence). The CDR3 DNA follows: TGTGCCAGCAGCGGGACTGGGCGGGGAAATGAGCAGTTCTTC. Its protein product is CASSGTGRGNEQFF.

The J gene is TRBJ1-3, the V gene TRBV7-9; the D is unclear. The CDR3 is 14 residues long. V was trimmed by 5 bases and J by 4 bases, leaving 12 bases between them. Germline assignment: CDR1 SEHNR and CDR2 FQNEAQ (reference sequence). CDR3 DNA sequence: TGTGCCAGCAGCCTACCCGGGGTCGGAAACACCATATATTTT. This codes for CASSLPGVGNTIYF.

This clonotype was observed at least ten times. The chain joins TRBV4-2 to TRBJ1-1; no firm D call. The V gene's germline CDR1 is LGHNA and CDR2 YNFKEQ. The CDR3 loop spans 13 amino acids. Deletions cut 1 base from V and 4 bases from J, with 7 bases between. As DNA, the CDR3 is TGTGCCAGCAGCCAAGGGGTCGCCACTGAAGCTTTCTTT. It codes for CASSQGVATEAFF.

V usage is TRBV5-1 and J usage is TRBJ2-1; 13 positions agree with TRBD2. The CDR3 totals 18 residues. The germline CDR1 and CDR2 sequences are SGHRS and YFSETQ. Trimming removed 3 bases from V and 2 bases from J; junction bases left unmatched: 8. As DNA, the CDR3 is TGCGCCAGCAGCTCTTTGACTAGCGGGAGGAGTCCCTACAATGAGCAGTTCTTC. Protein product: CASSSLTSGRSPYNEQFF.

The chain joins TRBV12-3 or TRBV12-4 to TRBJ2-2; 9 bases match TRBD2. After removal of 4 bases from V and 4 bases from J, the junction contained 7 bases not matched to a gene. CDR3 length: 16 amino acids. CDR3 amino acids: CASSWGSGGGTGELFF. The CDR3, as DNA: TGTGCCAGCAGTTGGGGTAGCGGGGGCGGCACCGGGGAGCTGTTTTTT.

The table lists this clonotype with many counts. The chain combines TRBV29-1 with TRBJ2-3, with TRBD1 identical over 7 bases. Germline V gene data show CDR1 as SQVTM and CDR2 as ANQGSEA. The CDR3 consists of 14 residues. Germline trimming cut 4 bases from V and 4 bases from J; bases unmatched to any gene: 8. The CDR3 reads CSVGTGVSPDTQYF. DNA of the CDR3: TGCAGCGTTGGTACAGGGGTTAGCCCAGATACGCAGTATTTT.

This clonotype was seen more than once but under ten times. This sequence joins TRBV18 and TRBJ1-3; 7 nucleotides line up with TRBD1. J gave up 4 bases and V 5 bases, and 8 bases lay outside the gene matches. The CDR3 runs 15 residues. Germline V gene data show CDR1 as KGHSH and CDR2 as LQKENI. The CDR3 loop reads CASSRTGVPGNTIYF. CDR3 coding DNA: TGTGCCAGCTCAAGAACAGGGGTCCCAGGAAACACCATATATTTT. The full variable domain, in which reference TRBV18 and TRBJ1-3 provide the parts outside the CDR3, is NAGVMQNPRHLVRRRGQEARLRCSPMKGHSHVYWYRQLPEEGLKFMVYLQKENIIDESGMPKERFSAEFPKEGPSILRIQQVVRGDSAAYFCASSRTGVPGNTIYFGEGSWLTVV.